This is a list of T cell receptor beta chains from one sample in a study of sequential checkpoint blockade in melanoma. Clones were sequenced by immunoSEQ multiplex PCR, and TCRdb holds only the in-frame ones, with some missing. The sample consists of about 7,100 clones, about 80% of them appearing once. Sequenced here: CD8+ T cells sorted from blood (inferred from file names), sampled from a patient given nivolumab and ipilimumab in sequence. The origin of the receptors is a human donor with melanoma. Both conserved end residues are trimmed from each CDR3.

j_call v_call cdr3_aa
TRBJ2-1 TRBV5-1 ASSLVPAGGYNEQF
TRBJ2-3 TRBV21-1 ASSKESRERLSTDTQY
TRBJ2-7 TRBV7-8 ASSLGDRGRREY
TRBJ2-1 TRBV19 ASSYRGGNEQF
TRBJ1-6 TRBV7-9 ASSFKWENSPLH
TRBJ1-2 TRBV27 ASSLAVGLEKGYT
TRBJ2-1 TRBV27 ASSPLGLATYNEQF
TRBJ2-2 TRBV19 ASSIGAGRTGELF
TRBJ1-1 TRBV4-1 ASSQNSGTEAF
TRBJ2-3 TRBV5-1 ASSYLLERESFTDTQY
TRBJ2-3 TRBV28 ASSFATPQY
TRBJ1-1 TRBV19 ASTFGTGIGEAF
TRBJ2-1 TRBV9 ASSRLAGVYNEQF
TRBJ2-7 TRBV6-5 ASSEETGGYEQY
TRBJ2-2 TRBV27 ASSFGGGTGELF
TRBJ2-2 TRBV27 ASTGQGNGELF
TRBJ1-4 TRBV7-9 ASSLLQANEKLF
TRBJ2-1 TRBV27 ASRGSSYNEQF
TRBJ2-7 TRBV5-1 ASSYGLSYEQY
TRBJ1-1 TRBV4-2 ASSFRPQGGNTEAF
TRBJ1-1 TRBV6-6 ASSYVEGTEAF
TRBJ2-7 TRBV28 ASSFWRRLAGGPHEQY
TRBJ2-2 TRBV6-4 ASSPGTSFDTGELF
TRBJ1-2 TRBV27 ASSLMGQGRGYT
TRBJ2-7 TRBV7-2 ASSFRGHEQY
TRBJ2-3 TRBV28 ASSSFSGGLDVGILTDTQY
TRBJ2-7 TRBV28 ASSFDSPGEQY
TRBJ2-7 TRBV4-2 ASSGTSGRTYEQY
TRBJ2-2 TRBV6-5 ASSSPAGVAGELF
TRBJ2-7 TRBV7-9 ASSLWGGTGSSYEQY
TRBJ2-1 TRBV7-9 ASSGRLGEQF
TRBJ2-1 TRBV9 ASSTRLLAGGVEQF